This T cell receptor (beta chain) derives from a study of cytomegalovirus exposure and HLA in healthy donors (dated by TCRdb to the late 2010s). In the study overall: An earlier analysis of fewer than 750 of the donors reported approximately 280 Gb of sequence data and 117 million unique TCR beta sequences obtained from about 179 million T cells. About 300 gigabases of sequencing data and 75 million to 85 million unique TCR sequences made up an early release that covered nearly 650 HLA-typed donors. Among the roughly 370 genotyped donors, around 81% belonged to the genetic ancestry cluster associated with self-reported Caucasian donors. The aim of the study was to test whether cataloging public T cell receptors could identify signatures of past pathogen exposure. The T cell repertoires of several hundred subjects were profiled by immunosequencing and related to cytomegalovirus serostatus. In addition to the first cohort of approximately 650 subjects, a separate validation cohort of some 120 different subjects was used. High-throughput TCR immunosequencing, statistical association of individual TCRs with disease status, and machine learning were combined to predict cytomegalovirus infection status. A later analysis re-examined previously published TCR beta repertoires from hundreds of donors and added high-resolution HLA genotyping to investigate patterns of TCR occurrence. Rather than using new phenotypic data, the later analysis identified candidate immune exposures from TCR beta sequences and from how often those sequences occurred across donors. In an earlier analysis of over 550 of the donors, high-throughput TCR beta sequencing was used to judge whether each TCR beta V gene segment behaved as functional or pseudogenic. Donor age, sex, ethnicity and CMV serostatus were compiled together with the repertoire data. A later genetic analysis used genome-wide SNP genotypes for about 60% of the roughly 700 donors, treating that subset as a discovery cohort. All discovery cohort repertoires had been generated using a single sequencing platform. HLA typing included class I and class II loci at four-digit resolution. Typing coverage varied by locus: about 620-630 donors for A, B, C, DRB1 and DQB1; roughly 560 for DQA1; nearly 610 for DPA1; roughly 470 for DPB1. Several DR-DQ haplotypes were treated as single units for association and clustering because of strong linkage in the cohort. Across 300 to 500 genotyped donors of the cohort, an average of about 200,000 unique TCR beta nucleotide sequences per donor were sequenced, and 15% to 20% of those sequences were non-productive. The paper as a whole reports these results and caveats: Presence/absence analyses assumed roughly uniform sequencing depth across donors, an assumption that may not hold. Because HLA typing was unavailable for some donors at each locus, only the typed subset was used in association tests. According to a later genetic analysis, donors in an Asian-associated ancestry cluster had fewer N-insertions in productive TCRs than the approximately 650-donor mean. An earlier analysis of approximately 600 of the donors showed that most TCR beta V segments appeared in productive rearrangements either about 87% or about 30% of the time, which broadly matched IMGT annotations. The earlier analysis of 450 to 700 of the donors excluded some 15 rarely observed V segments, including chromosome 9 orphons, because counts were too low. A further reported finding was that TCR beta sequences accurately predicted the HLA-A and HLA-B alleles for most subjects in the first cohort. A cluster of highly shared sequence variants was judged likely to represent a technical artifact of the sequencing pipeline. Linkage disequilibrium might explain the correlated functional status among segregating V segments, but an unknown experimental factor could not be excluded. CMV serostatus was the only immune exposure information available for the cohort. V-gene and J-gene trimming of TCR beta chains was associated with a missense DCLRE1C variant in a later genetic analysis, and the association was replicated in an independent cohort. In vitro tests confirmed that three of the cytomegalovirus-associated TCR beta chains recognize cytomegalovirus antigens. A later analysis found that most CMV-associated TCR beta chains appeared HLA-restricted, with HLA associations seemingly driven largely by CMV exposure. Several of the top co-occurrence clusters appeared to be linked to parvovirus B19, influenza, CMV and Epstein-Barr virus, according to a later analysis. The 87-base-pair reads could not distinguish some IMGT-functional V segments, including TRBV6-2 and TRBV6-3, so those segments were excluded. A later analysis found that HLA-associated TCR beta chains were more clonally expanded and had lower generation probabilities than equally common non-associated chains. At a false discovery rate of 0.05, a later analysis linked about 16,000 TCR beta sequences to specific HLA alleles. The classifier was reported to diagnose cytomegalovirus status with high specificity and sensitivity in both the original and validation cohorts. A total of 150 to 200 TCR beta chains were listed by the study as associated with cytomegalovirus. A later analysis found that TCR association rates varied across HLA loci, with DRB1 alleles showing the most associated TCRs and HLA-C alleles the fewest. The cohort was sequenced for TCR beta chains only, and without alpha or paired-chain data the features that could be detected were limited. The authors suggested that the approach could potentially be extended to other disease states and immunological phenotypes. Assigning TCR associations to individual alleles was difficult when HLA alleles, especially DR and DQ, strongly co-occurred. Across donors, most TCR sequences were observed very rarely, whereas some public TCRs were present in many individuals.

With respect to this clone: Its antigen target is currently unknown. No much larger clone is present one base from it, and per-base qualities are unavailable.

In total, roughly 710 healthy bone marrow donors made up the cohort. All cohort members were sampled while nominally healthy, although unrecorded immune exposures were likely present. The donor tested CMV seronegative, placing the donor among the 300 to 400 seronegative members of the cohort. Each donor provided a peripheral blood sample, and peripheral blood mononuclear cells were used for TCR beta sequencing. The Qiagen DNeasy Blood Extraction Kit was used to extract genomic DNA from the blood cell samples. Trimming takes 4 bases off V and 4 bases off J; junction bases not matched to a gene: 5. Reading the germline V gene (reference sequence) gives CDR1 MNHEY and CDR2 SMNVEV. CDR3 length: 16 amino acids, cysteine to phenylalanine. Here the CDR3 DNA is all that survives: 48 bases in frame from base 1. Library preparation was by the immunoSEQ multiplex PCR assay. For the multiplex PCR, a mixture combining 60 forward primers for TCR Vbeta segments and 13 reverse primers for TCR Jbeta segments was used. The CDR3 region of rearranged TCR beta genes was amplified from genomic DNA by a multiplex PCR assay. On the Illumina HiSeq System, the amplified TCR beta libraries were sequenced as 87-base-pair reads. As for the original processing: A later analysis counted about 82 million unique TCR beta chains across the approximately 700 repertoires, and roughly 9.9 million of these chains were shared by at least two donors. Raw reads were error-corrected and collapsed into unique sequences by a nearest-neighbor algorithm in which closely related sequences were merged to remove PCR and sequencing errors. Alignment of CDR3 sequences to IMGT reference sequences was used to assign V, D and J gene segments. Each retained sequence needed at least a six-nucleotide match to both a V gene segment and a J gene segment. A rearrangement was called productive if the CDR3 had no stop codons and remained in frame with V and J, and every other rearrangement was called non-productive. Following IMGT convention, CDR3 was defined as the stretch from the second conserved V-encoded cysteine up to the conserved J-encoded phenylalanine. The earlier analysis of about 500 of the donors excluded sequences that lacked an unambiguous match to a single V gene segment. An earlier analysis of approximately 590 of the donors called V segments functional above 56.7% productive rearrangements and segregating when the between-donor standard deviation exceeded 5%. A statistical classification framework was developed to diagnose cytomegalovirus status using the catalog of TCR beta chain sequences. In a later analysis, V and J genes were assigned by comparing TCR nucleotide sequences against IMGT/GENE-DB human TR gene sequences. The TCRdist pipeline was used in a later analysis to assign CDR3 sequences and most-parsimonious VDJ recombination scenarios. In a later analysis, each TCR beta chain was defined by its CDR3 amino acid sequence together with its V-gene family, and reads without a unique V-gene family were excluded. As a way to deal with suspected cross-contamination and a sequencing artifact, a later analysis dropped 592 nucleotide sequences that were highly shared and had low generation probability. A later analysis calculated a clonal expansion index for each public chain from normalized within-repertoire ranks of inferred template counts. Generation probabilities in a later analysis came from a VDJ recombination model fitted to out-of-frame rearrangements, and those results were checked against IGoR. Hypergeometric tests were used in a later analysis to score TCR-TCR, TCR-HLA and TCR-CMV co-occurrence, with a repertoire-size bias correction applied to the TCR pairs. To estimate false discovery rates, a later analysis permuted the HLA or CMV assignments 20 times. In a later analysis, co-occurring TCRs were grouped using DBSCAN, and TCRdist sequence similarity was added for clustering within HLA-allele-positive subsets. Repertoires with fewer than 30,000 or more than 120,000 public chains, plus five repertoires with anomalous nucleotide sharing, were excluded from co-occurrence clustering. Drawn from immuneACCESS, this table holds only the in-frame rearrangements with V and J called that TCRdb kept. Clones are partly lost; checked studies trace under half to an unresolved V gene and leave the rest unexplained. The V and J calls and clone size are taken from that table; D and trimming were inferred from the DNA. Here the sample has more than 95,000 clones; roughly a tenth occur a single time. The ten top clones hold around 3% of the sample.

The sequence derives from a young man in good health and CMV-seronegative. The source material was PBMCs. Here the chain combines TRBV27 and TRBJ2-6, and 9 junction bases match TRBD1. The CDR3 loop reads CASSYYRGPGANVLTF. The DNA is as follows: TGTGCCAGCAGTTACTACAGGGGGCCCGGGGCCAACGTCCTGACTTTC.